This T cell receptor beta chain was documented in a study of blood T cells in healthy people across ages. For the second PCR, which ran for about 6 to 11 cycles, a sample-barcoded 5' primer and a J-beta primer mix were used. TCRdb passed the 5' RACE reads through MiXCR, listing each CDR3 protein once. The sample lists about a million distinct CDR3 sequences, around 46% occurring once. This TCR was recovered from a man aged 30 to 45 in good health. The sequencing input was blood.

The CDR3 sequence is CAISSGQGNQPQHF. The DNA for the CDR3 is TGTGCCATCAGTAGCGGACAGGGTAATCAGCCCCAGCATTTT. The V call is TRBV10-3, the J call TRBJ1-5, with TRBD1 identical over 8 bases. Germline CDR1 and CDR2: ENHRY and SYGVKD. The CDR3 is 14 residues long. With V trimmed by 5 bases and J by 4 bases, 4 bases remained unmatched.